The T cell receptor beta chain described here comes from a study of cytomegalovirus exposure and HLA in healthy donors (dated by TCRdb to about 2017). For the study in its entirety: The 666 repertoires of the first cohort and the approximately 130 validation repertoires were produced on the same platform, according to a later analysis. The study aimed to test whether cataloging public T cell receptors could reveal signatures of past pathogen exposure. To predict cytomegalovirus infection status, the study combined high-throughput TCR immunosequencing, statistical association of individual TCRs with disease status, and machine learning. In addition to the first cohort of 666 subjects, a separate validation cohort of approximately 130 different subjects was used.

Results and caveats for the whole study, not just this receptor: The study listed 150 to 200 TCR beta chains as associated with cytomegalovirus. The validation cohort had no HLA typing available for a later analysis, so co-occurrence within that cohort was assessed over all 130 or so repertoires. Across donors, most TCR sequences were observed very rarely, whereas some public TCRs were present in many individuals. Subsequent analysis determined that TCRs grouped into clusters in the first cohort also showed a tendency toward co-occurrence across the 120 validation repertoires, and approximately 93% of cluster scores exceeded 0. In both the original and validation cohorts, the classifier was reported to diagnose cytomegalovirus status with high specificity and sensitivity. In vitro tests confirmed that a few of the cytomegalovirus-associated TCR beta chains recognize cytomegalovirus antigens. According to the authors, the approach could potentially be generalized to other disease states and immunological phenotypes.

Donors formed part of the validation cohort, which comprised 120 subjects and was distinct from the first cohort of roughly 600 subjects. CDR1 and CDR2 (LNHDA, SQIVND) derive from the germline V gene (reference sequence). The germline V and J ends show losses of 8 bases and 7 bases respectively, and no gene match explains 17 bases of the junction. The CDR3 holds 16 amino acids from the cysteine to the phenylalanine. The only DNA kept is the CDR3, 48 bases in frame from the first base. Of note for this clone: No antigen is known for it. There are no base qualities to consult, and no much larger clone falls within one base.

Library prep was done by the immunoSEQ multiplex PCR assay. The study's own analysis went as follows. A statistical classification framework was developed to diagnose cytomegalovirus status using the catalog of TCR beta chain sequences. TCRdb obtained this table from immuneACCESS and retained in-frame rearrangements with V and J assigned. These tables miss some clones; where compared with another copy, unresolved V genes account for less than half of the shortfall, and the remainder is unexplained. V and J calls and clone size are copied from that table; D and trimming were computed from the DNA. Across this sample there are 130,000 to 150,000 clones, with approximately 90% seen only once. 0.6% to 0.8% of the sample belongs to the ten largest clones.

The chain joins TRBV19 to TRBJ1-2, with 9 junctional bases fitting TRBD1. The clonotype originates from a young man in good health and CMV-seronegative. Source material: PBMCs. The sequenced DNA is TGTGCCAGTTCTTCAGACAGGGGGAAGGGCGGCGGTGGCTACACCTTC. It codes for CASSSDRGKGGGGYTF.